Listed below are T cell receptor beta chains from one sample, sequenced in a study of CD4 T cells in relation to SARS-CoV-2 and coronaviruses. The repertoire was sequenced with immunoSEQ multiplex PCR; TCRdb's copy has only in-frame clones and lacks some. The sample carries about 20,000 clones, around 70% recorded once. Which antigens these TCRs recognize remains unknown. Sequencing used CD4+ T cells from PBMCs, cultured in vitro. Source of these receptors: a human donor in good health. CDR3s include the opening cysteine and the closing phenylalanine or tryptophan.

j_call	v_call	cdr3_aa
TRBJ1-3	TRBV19	CASRNTIYF
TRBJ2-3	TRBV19	CASSIATSGNTDTQYF
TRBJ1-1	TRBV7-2	CASSERAGTDAFF
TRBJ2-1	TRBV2	CASRASGGAVLNEQFF
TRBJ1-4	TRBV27	CASSLGSNEKLFF
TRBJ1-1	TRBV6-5	CASSYGGLNTEAFF
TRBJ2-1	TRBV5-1	CASSFLAGGHNEQFF
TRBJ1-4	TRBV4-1	CASSNVLTGRLLNEKLFF
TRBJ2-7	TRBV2	CASRLGQGPSF
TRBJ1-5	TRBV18	CASSPPDRVGQPQHF
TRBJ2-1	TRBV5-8	CASSDRQGIQYEQFF
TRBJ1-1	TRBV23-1	CASSPGASGGGAFF
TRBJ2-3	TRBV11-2	CASSLSRWTSSSDTQYF
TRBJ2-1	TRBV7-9	CASLRSGGQLNEQFF
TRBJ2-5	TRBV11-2	CASSLGNRGRETQYF
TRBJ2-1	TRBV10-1	CASKGGNNEQFF
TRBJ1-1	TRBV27	CASSFGAQGNTEAFF
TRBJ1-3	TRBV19	CASTSELRGSVGNTIYF
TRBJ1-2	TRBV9	CASSVSPVGSVYGYTF
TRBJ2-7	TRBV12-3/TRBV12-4	CASSFAGIGEQYF
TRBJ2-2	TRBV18	CASLPGTPNTGELFF
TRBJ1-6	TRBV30	CAWSVRSDSPLHF
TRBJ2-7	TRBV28	CASSSGQTYEQYF
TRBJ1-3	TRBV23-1	CASLGQRAGNTIYF
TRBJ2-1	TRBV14	CASSHSLGSSYNEQFF
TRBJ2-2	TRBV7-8	CASSYREGTGELFF
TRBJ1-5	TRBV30	CAWSQSGGPYNQPQHF
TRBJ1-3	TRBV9	CASSVGAANSGNTIYF
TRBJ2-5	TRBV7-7	CASSFDWRGGAETQYF
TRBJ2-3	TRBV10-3	CAISASREGTDTQYF
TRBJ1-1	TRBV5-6	CASSWGGADTEAFF
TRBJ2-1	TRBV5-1	CASSTVQGAVEQFF